A selection of T cell receptor beta chains follows, all from one sample in a study of beta chain features in type 1 diabetes. The assay was immunoSEQ multiplex PCR, and TCRdb's table has in-frame clones only and misses some. This sample carries 30,000 to 45,000 clones, 64% of them seen once, and the ten largest clones take around 2%. Sequencing used Tregs from blood. The receptor source for this set is a woman aged 25-40 years in good health. Each CDR3 is given with its conserved first and last residue. D genes are given only for firm matches. The listing skips clone size in some rows; elsewhere it reads once, few, many or a size class.

J gene,CDR3 length,D gene,V gene,clone size,CDR3 DNA,CDR3 protein
TRBJ2-1,17,NA,TRBV19,NA,TGTGCCAGTAGTACCAGAACAGGGATTAGCTCCTACAATGAGCAGTTCTTC,CASSTRTGISSYNEQFF
TRBJ1-4,16,NA,TRBV5-4,few,TGTGCCAGCAGCTTGAGGGTTGGGGGCAGAAACGAAAAACTGTTTTTT,CASSLRVGGRNEKLFF
TRBJ1-4,14,NA,TRBV6-1,NA,TGTGCCAGCGGATTACAGGGTGCCGGTGAAAAACTGTTTTTT,CASGLQGAGEKLFF
TRBJ2-7,15,TRBD2,TRBV7-9,NA,TGTGCCAGCAGCTTAGGCGGGAGGGGGACCTACGAGCAGTACTTC,CASSLGGRGTYEQYF
TRBJ2-7,13,TRBD1,TRBV7-7,NA,TGTGCTAGCAGCGCACAGGGGGCTCACGAGCAGTACTTC,CASSAQGAHEQYF
TRBJ2-7,14,TRBD1,TRBV29-1,NA,TGCAGCGTTGTTATGTCAGGGGGCTTCGGCGAGCAGTACTTC,CSVVMSGGFGEQYF
TRBJ1-5,15,TRBD1,TRBV23-1,NA,TGCGCCAGCAGTCAGGGGACAGGGATCAATCAGCCCCAGCATTTT,CASSQGTGINQPQHF
TRBJ2-5,14,NA,TRBV11-3,NA,TGTGCCAGCAGCTTAATGGGCAGCCAAGAGACCCAGTACTTC,CASSLMGSQETQYF
TRBJ1-1,15,NA,TRBV7-9,NA,TGTGCCAGCAGCTTAGCGGGAGGGGTGAACACTGAAGCTTTCTTT,CASSLAGGVNTEAFF
TRBJ2-1,12,NA,TRBV15,NA,TGTGCCACCAGCAGAGGACTCAATGAGCAGTTCTTC,CATSRGLNEQFF
TRBJ2-6,15,NA,TRBV7-2,NA,TGTGCCAGCAAAACAGGCCTCGTTCAGGCCAACGTCCTGACTTTC,CASKTGLVQANVLTF
TRBJ2-4,16,TRBD1,TRBV6-1,few,TGTGCCAGCAGTGAACTAAGTCCCGGGACAGGGGTCATTCAGTACTTC,CASSELSPGTGVIQYF
TRBJ2-7,15,TRBD2,TRBV28,NA,TGTGCCAGCAGTGCAACACTAGCGGGCTACGCTGAGCAGTACTTC,CASSATLAGYAEQYF
TRBJ2-7,14,NA,TRBV7-2,NA,TGTGCCAGCAGCTTAGTCGGGGGAGAGAGGGAGCAGTACTTC,CASSLVGGEREQYF
TRBJ1-2,13,NA,TRBV25-1,NA,TGTGCCAGCAGACATTCAGGGGAGTGGGGCTACACCTTC,CASRHSGEWGYTF
TRBJ2-5,15,TRBD1,TRBV6-5,NA,TGTGCCAGCAGTTACGGGACAGGGACAAAAGAGACCCAGTACTTC,CASSYGTGTKETQYF
TRBJ2-1,14,TRBD1,TRBV18,NA,TGTGCCAGCTCACGGCTAGACAGGGGCGATGAGCAGTTCTTC,CASSRLDRGDEQFF
TRBJ2-2,15,NA,TRBV5-1,few,TGCGCCAGCAGCTTCGCCCACGTCGGCACCGGGGAGCTGTTTTTT,CASSFAHVGTGELFF
TRBJ2-5,15,TRBD2,TRBV6-5,NA,TGTGCCAGCAGCTTAGGGACTAGCGGGGAAGAGACCCAGTACTTC,CASSLGTSGEETQYF
TRBJ2-3,16,TRBD2,TRBV15,NA,TGTGCCACCAGCAGCAAACGTCTAGCGGGAGCAGATACGCAGTATTTT,CATSSKRLAGADTQYF
TRBJ2-5,16,TRBD2,TRBV7-8,NA,TGTGCCAGCAGTCGACTAGCGGGAGGGCCAGGGGATACCCAGTACTTC,CASSRLAGGPGDTQYF
TRBJ1-1,13,NA,TRBV5-4,NA,TGTGCCAGCAGCTTAGACAGTGTCACTGAAGCTTTCTTT,CASSLDSVTEAFF
TRBJ1-1,12,NA,TRBV30,NA,TGTGCCTGGACTAGGATGAACACTGAAGCTTTCTTT,CAWTRMNTEAFF
TRBJ2-7,16,NA,TRBV7-2,few,TGTGCCAGCAGCTTAGCGCCGGGGGTGGGGGCCTACGAGCAGTACTTC,CASSLAPGVGAYEQYF
TRBJ2-3,15,TRBD2,TRBV7-2,once,TGTGCCAGCAGCTTAGACCGCGGGAGGGTAGATACGCAGTATTTT,CASSLDRGRVDTQYF
TRBJ2-7,15,NA,TRBV4-3,NA,TGCGCCAGCAGCCATCTTAAGGGGGATTCCTACGAGCAGTACTTC,CASSHLKGDSYEQYF
TRBJ1-2,15,NA,TRBV15,NA,TGTGCCACCAGCAGGGTACGGGCCACAGGCTATGGCTACACCTTC,CATSRVRATGYGYTF